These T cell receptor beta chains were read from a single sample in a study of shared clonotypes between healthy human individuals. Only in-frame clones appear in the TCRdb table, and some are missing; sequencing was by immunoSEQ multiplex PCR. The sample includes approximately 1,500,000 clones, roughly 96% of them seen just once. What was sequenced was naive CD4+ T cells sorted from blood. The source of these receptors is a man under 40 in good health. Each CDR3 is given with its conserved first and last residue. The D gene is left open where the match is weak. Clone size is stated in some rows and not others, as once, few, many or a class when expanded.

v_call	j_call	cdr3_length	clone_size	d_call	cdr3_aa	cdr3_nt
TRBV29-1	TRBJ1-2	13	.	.	CSVFYRQGVGYTF	TGCAGCGTTTTTTACAGGCAAGGTGTTGGCTACACCTTC
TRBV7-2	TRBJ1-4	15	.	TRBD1	CASSTYRGTNEKLFF	TGTGCCAGCAGCACATACAGGGGCACTAATGAAAAACTGTTTTTT
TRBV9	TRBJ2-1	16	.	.	CASSARGAAAYNEQFF	TGTGCCAGCAGCGCAAGAGGGGCGGCAGCTTACAATGAGCAGTTCTTC
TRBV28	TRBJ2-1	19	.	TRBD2	CASSLLAGGGVGSYNEQFF	TGTGCCAGCAGCCTTTTAGCGGGAGGAGGTGTTGGATCCTACAATGAGCAGTTCTTC
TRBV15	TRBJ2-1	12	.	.	CATSRRGNEQFF	TGTGCCACCAGCAGAAGGGGCAATGAGCAGTTCTTC
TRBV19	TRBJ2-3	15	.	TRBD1	CASSIGQGATDTQYF	TGTGCCAGTAGTATCGGACAGGGGGCCACAGATACGCAGTATTTT
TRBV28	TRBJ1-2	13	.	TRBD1	CASSLTGTASYTF	TGTGCCAGCAGTTTAACCGGGACAGCAAGCTACACCTTC
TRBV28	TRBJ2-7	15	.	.	CASSLGGVQAYEQYF	TGTGCCAGCAGTCTAGGTGGGGTTCAGGCCTACGAGCAGTACTTC
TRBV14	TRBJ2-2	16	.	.	CASSQWSPVNTGELFF	TGTGCCAGCAGCCAATGGTCCCCGGTGAACACCGGGGAGCTGTTTTTT
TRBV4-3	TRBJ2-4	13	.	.	CASSTGPGGIQYF	TGCGCCAGCAGTACCGGACCCGGAGGCATTCAGTACTTC
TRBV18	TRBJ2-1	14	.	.	CASSPPQGRNEQFF	TGTGCCAGCTCACCACCGCAGGGAAGAAATGAGCAGTTCTTC
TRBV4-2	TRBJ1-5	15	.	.	CASSQVSDRDQPQHF	TGTGCCAGCAGCCAAGTTTCGGATAGAGATCAGCCCCAGCATTTT
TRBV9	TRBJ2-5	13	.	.	CASSNQGTETQYF	TGTGCCAGCAGCAACCAGGGGACAGAGACCCAGTACTTC
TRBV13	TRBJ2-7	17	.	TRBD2	CASSLGTRGRAPYEQYF	TGTGCCAGCAGCTTAGGGACCCGCGGGAGGGCCCCCTACGAGCAGTACTTC
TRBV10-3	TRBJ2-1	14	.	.	CAISDSGTYNEQFF	TGTGCCATCAGCGATTCCGGGACCTACAATGAGCAGTTCTTC
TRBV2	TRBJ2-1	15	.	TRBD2	CASSDRLAGVNEQFF	TGTGCCAGCAGTGACAGACTAGCGGGAGTGAATGAGCAGTTCTTC
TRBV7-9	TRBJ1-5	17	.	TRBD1	CASSLGVGQGANQPQHF	TGTGCCAGCAGCTTAGGCGTGGGACAGGGGGCCAATCAGCCCCAGCATTTT
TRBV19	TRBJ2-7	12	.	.	CASSIGQSEQYF	TGTGCCAGTAGTATAGGACAGAGTGAGCAGTACTTC
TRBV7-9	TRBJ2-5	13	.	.	CASSRTPQETQYF	TGTGCCAGCAGCCGGACGCCCCAAGAGACCCAGTACTTC
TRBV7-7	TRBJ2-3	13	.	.	CASSLGIKDTQYF	TGTGCTAGCAGCTTAGGAATAAAAGATACGCAGTATTTT
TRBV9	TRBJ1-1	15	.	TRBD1	CASTPRDREDTEAFF	TGTGCCAGCACCCCACGGGACAGGGAGGACACTGAAGCTTTCTTT
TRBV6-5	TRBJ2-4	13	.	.	CASKAPLENIQYF	TGTGCCAGCAAGGCTCCTCTCGAGAACATTCAGTACTTC
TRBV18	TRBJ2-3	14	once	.	CASSPPGAADTQYF	TGTGCCAGCTCACCACCGGGAGCGGCAGATACGCAGTATTTT
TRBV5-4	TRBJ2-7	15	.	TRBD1	CASSQGGGFSYEQYF	TGTGCCAGCAGCCAAGGGGGCGGTTTCTCCTACGAGCAGTACTTC
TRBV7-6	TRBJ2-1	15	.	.	CASSSRKVGYNEQFF	TGTGCCAGCAGCTCGAGAAAAGTCGGATACAATGAGCAGTTCTTC
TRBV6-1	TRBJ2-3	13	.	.	CASRLELSDTQYF	TGTGCCAGCAGACTTGAGCTGTCAGATACGCAGTATTTT
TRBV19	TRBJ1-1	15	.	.	CASSIEGRRNTEAFF	TGTGCCAGTAGTATAGAAGGCAGAAGGAACACTGAAGCTTTCTTT
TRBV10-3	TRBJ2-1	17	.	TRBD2	CAISEPRGLAEINEQFF	TGTGCCATCAGTGAGCCCCGGGGACTAGCGGAAATCAATGAGCAGTTCTTC
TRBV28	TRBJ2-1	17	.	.	CASRTWVAGSGYNEQFF	TGTGCCAGCAGAACTTGGGTAGCAGGGTCTGGGTACAATGAGCAGTTCTTC
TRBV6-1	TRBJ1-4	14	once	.	CASKGAGRYEKLFF	TGTGCCAGCAAAGGGGCCGGGAGGTACGAAAAACTGTTTTTT
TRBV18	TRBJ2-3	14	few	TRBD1	CASSPGQGTDTQYF	TGTGCCAGCTCACCGGGACAGGGCACAGATACGCAGTATTTT
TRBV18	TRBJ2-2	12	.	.	CASSETARELFF	TGTGCCAGCTCAGAGACAGCGAGGGAGCTGTTTTTT
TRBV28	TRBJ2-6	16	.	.	CASSPHGGNGANVLTF	TGTGCCAGCAGTCCCCATGGGGGGAATGGGGCCAACGTCCTGACTTTC
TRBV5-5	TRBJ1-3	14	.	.	CASSFLNSGNTIYF	TGTGCCAGCAGCTTTTTGAACTCTGGAAACACCATATATTTT
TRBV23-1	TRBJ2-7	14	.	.	CASSHGGRIDEQYF	TGCGCCAGCAGTCACGGGGGAAGGATTGACGAGCAGTACTTC
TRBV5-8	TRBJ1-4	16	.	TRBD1	CASSDQPGQGREKLFF	TGTGCCAGCAGCGACCAACCGGGACAGGGACGTGAAAAACTGTTTTTT
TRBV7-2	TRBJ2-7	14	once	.	CASSLDPSSYEQYF	TGTGCCAGCAGCTTAGATCCCTCATCCTACGAGCAGTACTTC
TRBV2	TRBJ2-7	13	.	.	CASRSDSSYEQYF	TGTGCCAGCAGGTCGGACAGCTCCTACGAGCAGTACTTC
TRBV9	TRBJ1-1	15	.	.	CASSVGGGSGAEAFF	TGTGCCAGCAGCGTAGGGGGTGGTTCAGGGGCTGAAGCTTTCTTT
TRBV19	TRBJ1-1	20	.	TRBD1	CASSIPPARARGTRNTEAFF	TGTGCCAGTAGTATACCCCCCGCGAGGGCCAGGGGGACTCGGAACACTGAAGCTTTCTTT